Listed below are T cell receptor beta chains from one sample, sequenced in a study of T cell responses to AZD1222 COVID-19 vaccine. The assay was immunoSEQ multiplex PCR, and TCRdb's table has in-frame clones only and misses some. The data contain 110,000 to 150,000 clones, around 93% of them singletons. The sample here was peripheral blood, taken 28 days after the second AZD1222 dose. These receptors were collected from an adult who received the AZD1222 COVID-19 vaccine. CDR3s include the opening cysteine and the closing phenylalanine or tryptophan. A D gene is named only where the DNA matches it firmly. Clone sizes are given selectively: once, few, many, or a class where the clone is expanded.

clone_size	v_call	d_call	j_call	cdr3_nt	cdr3_aa
-	TRBV14	-	TRBJ2-3	TGTGCCAGCAGCCAAGACCCGGTCGCCACAGATACGCAGTATTTT	CASSQDPVATDTQYF
-	TRBV7-3	TRBD2	TRBJ2-3	TGTGCCAGCAGCGCAAATCCGGGACTAGCGGAGGTGAAGTATTTT	CASSANPGLAEVKYF
once	TRBV5-1	-	TRBJ2-3	TGCGCCAGCAGCTGGGACGGCGAGCAGGGTACGCAGTATTTT	CASSWDGEQGTQYF
-	TRBV9	-	TRBJ2-2	TGTGCCAGCAGCAGTTCCAGCCGGGACGTAAACACCGGGGAGCTGTTTTTT	CASSSSSRDVNTGELFF
-	TRBV28	-	TRBJ2-7	TGTGCCAGCAGTCTTGCGGACTGGGAGCAGTACTTC	CASSLADWEQYF
-	TRBV4-3	-	TRBJ1-2	TGCGCCAGCAGCTCCCGCAAAGGGAACTATGGCTACACCTTC	CASSSRKGNYGYTF
-	TRBV11-2	TRBD2	TRBJ2-1	TGTGCCAGCAGCCTACGGGGACTAGCGGTCGTACGCAATGAGCAGTTCTTC	CASSLRGLAVVRNEQFF
-	TRBV4-3	TRBD2	TRBJ2-1	TGCGCCAGCAGCCACCAAGCGGGAGATGGGTATGAGCAGTTCTTC	CASSHQAGDGYEQFF
-	TRBV7-3	TRBD1	TRBJ2-7	TGTGCCAGCAGCCCAGGGGGCAGGTACTACGAGCAGTACTTC	CASSPGGRYYEQYF
-	TRBV7-9	-	TRBJ1-1	TGTGCCAGCAGCTTAGCGGGTGGTTCGGGAAAGAACACTGAAGCTTTCTTT	CASSLAGGSGKNTEAFF
-	TRBV6-5	TRBD1	TRBJ1-1	TGTGCCACCAGGGGGGGCCTCGTCGCCGGCACTGAAGCTTTCTTT	CATRGGLVAGTEAFF
-	TRBV29-1	-	TRBJ1-2	TGCGGAGTTAGGGGTGGCGGCGGTGGCTATGGCTACACCTTC	CGVRGGGGGYGYTF
-	TRBV6-4	TRBD2	TRBJ2-2	TGTGCCAGCAGTCAGGAGGCGGGAGGAAACTTGGTCACCGGGGAGCTGTTTTTT	CASSQEAGGNLVTGELFF
-	TRBV5-1	-	TRBJ2-2	TGCGCCAGCAGCTTCAACAGGGACGGCGGGGAGCTGTTTTTT	CASSFNRDGGELFF
once	TRBV9	-	TRBJ2-1	TGTGCCAGCAGCGTAGGGCTAGCGACCTACAATGAGCAGTTCTTC	CASSVGLATYNEQFF
-	TRBV11-2	-	TRBJ2-1	TGTGCCAGCAGGCTAGCACCATACAATGGGGATGAGCAGTTCTTC	CASRLAPYNGDEQFF
-	TRBV7-3	TRBD2	TRBJ2-3	TGTGCCAGCAGCCCTAGCGGGGACACAGATACGCAGTATTTT	CASSPSGDTDTQYF
-	TRBV14	-	TRBJ1-2	TGTGCCAGCAGCCACCAACAATGGGGTATCGGCGATGGCTACACCTTC	CASSHQQWGIGDGYTF
-	TRBV5-1	-	TRBJ1-2	TGCGCCAGCAGCTTGTACCCTTCGACAGCACCACTTTTCCGTAACTATGGCTACACCTTC	CASSLYPSTAPLFRNYGYTF
-	TRBV29-1	TRBD1	TRBJ1-2	TGCAGCGCTGGGACAGGGGACCCCTATGGCTACACCTTC	CSAGTGDPYGYTF
-	TRBV28	TRBD1	TRBJ1-1	TGTGCCAGCAGTTCCGGACAGGGGAACACTGAAGCTTTCTTT	CASSSGQGNTEAFF
-	TRBV27	-	TRBJ2-7	TGTGCCAGCAGGCTAGCGAATGCCTACGAGCAGTACTTC	CASRLANAYEQYF
-	TRBV9	TRBD2	TRBJ2-1	TGTGCCAGCAGCTCCTACCGGGTAGCGGGTTACAATGAGCAGTTCTTC	CASSSYRVAGYNEQFF
-	TRBV29-1	-	TRBJ2-1	TGCAGCGTTGGGGTAGCGGCCAGGAATGAGCAGTTCTTC	CSVGVAARNEQFF
-	TRBV5-6	TRBD2	TRBJ2-7	TGTGCCAGCAGCTTGGCCGCGGGAGGGCCCTACGAGCAGTACTTC	CASSLAAGGPYEQYF
-	TRBV19	-	TRBJ1-5	TGTGCCAGTAGTATCGAGGGGCATCAGCCCCAGCATTTT	CASSIEGHQPQHF
-	TRBV7-2	TRBD1	TRBJ1-3	TGTGCCAGCAGCTGGAGGGGACAGGGGTCTGGAAACACCATATATTTT	CASSWRGQGSGNTIYF
-	TRBV29-1	-	TRBJ2-3	TGCAGCGCCTCCACCACAGATACGCAGTATTTT	CSASTTDTQYF
-	TRBV5-4	TRBD1	TRBJ1-5	TGTGCCAGCAGCCGACAGGGGGAACAGCCCCAGCATTTT	CASSRQGEQPQHF
-	TRBV5-1	TRBD2	TRBJ2-1	TGCGCCAGCACCCTCGGGAGTAGCGGGCTCAATGAGCAGTTCTTC	CASTLGSSGLNEQFF
-	TRBV6-5	TRBD1	TRBJ2-6	TGTGCCAGCAGTTACTCGGGGACAGGGTTCGGCCTGACTTTC	CASSYSGTGFGLTF
-	TRBV2	-	TRBJ1-2	TGTGCCAGCAGGATTGAGGGACGGCGGACCAGCTATGGCTACACCTTC	CASRIEGRRTSYGYTF
-	TRBV6-2/TRBV6-3	TRBD2	TRBJ2-5	TGTGCCAGCAGTTACCCGGGGGGGACCCAGTACTTC	CASSYPGGTQYF
-	TRBV18	-	TRBJ2-2	TGTGCCAGCTCACCTTTAGGACAGAGTAACACCGGGGAGCTGTTTTTT	CASSPLGQSNTGELFF
-	TRBV5-1	-	TRBJ2-3	TGCGCCAGCAGCTTAGGGGGGGTCACAGATACGCAGTATTTT	CASSLGGVTDTQYF
-	TRBV12-3/TRBV12-4	-	TRBJ2-7	TGTGCCAGCAGCCTCGGACGCTCCTACGAGCAGTACTTC	CASSLGRSYEQYF
-	TRBV6-2/TRBV6-3	TRBD1	TRBJ1-1	TGTGCCAGCAGTTTCGGGGCAGGGGGCGCGGGGACTGAAGCTTTCTTT	CASSFGAGGAGTEAFF
-	TRBV18	-	TRBJ1-4	TGTGCCAGCTCACCAATTGGCGAAAAACTGTTTTTT	CASSPIGEKLFF
-	TRBV28	-	TRBJ1-6	TGTGCCAGCAGTTTGGGCCCCATCTTGCCCCTCCACTTT	CASSLGPILPLHF
-	TRBV19	-	TRBJ1-5	TGTGCCAGTAGGTCGGGGGCGCGGAACAATCAGCCCCAGCATTTT	CASRSGARNNQPQHF
-	TRBV3-1/TRBV3-2	TRBD1	TRBJ1-5	TGTGCCAGCAGCCAAGGGGACAGATATCAGCCCCAGCATTTT	CASSQGDRYQPQHF
-	TRBV3-1/TRBV3-2	-	TRBJ2-7	TGTGCCAGCAGCCAGAATGGGGCCTACGAGCAGTACTTC	CASSQNGAYEQYF
-	TRBV5-1	-	TRBJ2-7	TGCGCCAGCAGCTTAAGGGAAGCCTACGAGCAGTACTTC	CASSLREAYEQYF
-	TRBV10-1	TRBD2	TRBJ2-7	TGCGCCAGCAGTGAGTATACTAGCGGCTCTAAGGGCGAGCAGTACTTC	CASSEYTSGSKGEQYF
-	TRBV4-1	-	TRBJ1-1	TGCGCCAGCAGCCAAGGGGAAAACAGACGGAACACTGAAGCTTTCTTT	CASSQGENRRNTEAFF
once	TRBV4-1	-	TRBJ2-3	TGCGCCAGCAGCCCCCAAGGGCCTGGGGGCAATCAGCCCCAGTATTTT	CASSPQGPGGNQPQYF
once	TRBV18	TRBD1	TRBJ2-3	TGTGCCAGCTCACCACTCAGGGGGGATACGCAGTATTTT	CASSPLRGDTQYF
once	TRBV6-5	TRBD2	TRBJ2-7	TGTGCCAGCAGTTACTATGGGACTAGGGGGTACGAGCAGTACTTC	CASSYYGTRGYEQYF
few	TRBV19	-	TRBJ2-6	TGTGCCAGTAGTATAGCGGAGTCTGGGGCCAACGTCCTGACTTTC	CASSIAESGANVLTF
few	TRBV27	-	TRBJ2-1	TGTGCCAGCAGTTTATACAATGAGCAGTTCTTC	CASSLYNEQFF
-	TRBV28	-	TRBJ1-2	TGTGCCAGCAGTTCCGATTTTCACCTTTCGGCCGGCTACACCTTC	CASSSDFHLSAGYTF
-	TRBV7-8	TRBD2	TRBJ2-3	TGTGCCAGCAGCTTAGGGGCCCTACTAGCGGGAGGCACGCAGTATTTT	CASSLGALLAGGTQYF
-	TRBV14	-	TRBJ1-1	TGTGCCAGCAGCCAGCAAACAGTTCCGAACACTGAAGCTTTCTTT	CASSQQTVPNTEAFF
-	TRBV7-2	-	TRBJ1-5	TGTGCCAGCAGCCCCAGTGGCGGGGTCGGCCAGCCCCAGCATTTT	CASSPSGGVGQPQHF